The entry that follows covers one T cell receptor (beta chain) sequence. The antigen remains unidentified. Germline CDR1 reads SGHRS; CDR2 reads YFSETQ. The CDR3 loop spans 15 amino acids. The V end was cut by 4 bases, the J end by 2 bases, with 13 bases between. The entry originates in a study of shared clonotypes between healthy human individuals. The study drew its donors from healthy HIV-negative adults without recent acute infections or vaccinations. Points from the study as a whole: Clonotype sharing among donors likely depends on sequencing depth.

Using immunoSEQ multiplex PCR, the repertoire was profiled, and TCRdb retains in-frame clones only, with some absent. The table records about 2.3 million clones, over 90% of them present only once. The TCR originated in a man between 18 and 29 years old in good health. Some clones in this sample may be carry-over from other donors' samples. V gene TRBV5-1 combines with J gene TRBJ1-5, with D tentatively TRBD1 (5 bases). The sample comprised naive CD4+ T cells from PBMCs. Subset of the sample: CD45RA+ positively selected. CDR3 amino acids: CASSLTGTGNQPQHF. CDR3 nucleotides: TGCGCCAGCAGCCTTACAGGTACGGGCAATCAGCCCCAGCATTTT.